This TCR beta chain was obtained from a study of shared clonotypes between healthy human individuals (TCRdb year 2020). Regarding the research as a whole: The cohort comprised two women and a few men aged 18 to 49 years. For each donor, CD4 naive and CD4 memory were each given three plates, CD8 naive was given two plates, and CD8 memory was given one plate. To estimate repertoire size and how much clonotype sharing occurs between individuals, the study deeply sequenced the blood TCR repertoires of 5 or 6 healthy adults. Libraries were prepared and TCR repertoires were sequenced by different laboratories using diverse techniques, in order to increase sequencing depth and limit assay-specific biases. Each donor's leukapheresis produced roughly between about 0.8 and 10 billion PBMCs. Results and caveats for the whole study, not just this receptor: Naive subsets generally had larger estimated clonotype richness than memory subsets. Sampling was limited to blood, and TCR repertoires in tissue likely differ from TCR repertoires in blood. Across four donors, about 5.2% of naive CD4, roughly 3.3% of naive CD8, roughly 2.2% of memory CD4, and under 0.45% of memory CD8 clonotypes were shared. Incomplete sequencing was indicated by rarefaction of sorted-subset datasets, despite the large sequencing depth. The genetic and exposure-history diversity represented was limited by the small number of donors. Pairwise subsampling indicated that sequencing depth was expected to affect the degree of clonotype sharing among donors. Clonotypes shared by all four sorted-subset donors showed higher generation probabilities than non-shared clonotypes.

Donors were healthy HIV-negative adults with no recently reported acute infections or vaccinations. Every donor was a Caucasian adult residing in Nashville, Tennessee, USA. CD4+ T cells were enriched by magnetic negative selection; naive cells were then positively selected on CD45RA, and the negative fraction formed the memory subset. Blood was collected by leukapheresis, and PBMCs were isolated by Ficoll-Histopaque density gradient centrifugation and then cryopreserved in liquid nitrogen vapor phase. Purity and quantity of every magnetically sorted T cell population were checked by analytical flow cytometry. Genomic DNA was isolated from each sorted fraction and quantified by UV absorbance on a Nanodrop 2000c. On this clone: The target of this receptor is not known. The sample holds no much larger clone one base away, and base qualities are not on file.

TCR CDR3 regions were amplified from genomic DNA by multiplex PCR using the deep immunoSEQ assay. Extracted genomic DNA from each cell subset was distributed evenly across all wells of several immunoSEQ 96-well plates, and each plate was treated as a replicate. For sorted subsets, each replicate PCR was loaded with about 200 ng genomic DNA, equivalent to roughly 30,000 T cell genomes. The purified libraries were quantified using a Qubit 3.0 fluorometer, sized with a Bioanalyzer 2100, and then quantified again using the KAPA Library Quantification kit. A separate single-read 150-cycle Illumina NextSeq 550 flow cell was used to sequence each immunoSEQ 96-well plate. Per the original workflow: The immunoSEQ output contained only junctional sequences without quality scores, so filtering could not match that applied to full-length reads. To assign V/J genes and CDR3, sequences were annotated against IMGT germline references using PyIR, a Python wrapper for IgBLAST v1.9. Reads were filtered out if the reads had weak V/J assignments (E-value above 1e-6), no CDR3, stop codons, out-of-frame junctions, or ambiguous translated residues. V3J clonotypes were defined as sequences sharing an identical inferred V gene, J gene, and CDR3 amino acid sequence. To compute the percentage overlap between repertoires, the number of shared unique clonotypes was divided by the size of the smaller repertoire. Three approaches were used to assess repertoire richness: RTK rarefaction, the Chao1 estimator, and Recon v2.1 estimates of unobserved clonotypes. Generation probabilities were computed with OLGA for all TCRbeta clonotypes obtained by the gDNA method from four donors. TCRdb took this table from immuneACCESS and kept in-frame rearrangements with V and J called. Such tables lack part of the clones; where checked against another copy, unresolved V genes explain under half of the gap, and the rest is unexplained. The V and J calls and clone size are taken from that table; D and trimming were inferred from the DNA. A total of about 600,000 clones appear in this sample, about 96% of them only once. Of the sample, around 0.06% is held by the ten largest clones.

The CDR3 covers 18 residues, taking in both the cysteine and the phenylalanine. The only DNA kept is the CDR3, 54 bases in frame from the first base. The germline V gene (reference sequence) sets CDR1 to MNHEY and CDR2 to SMNVEV. Compared with germline, V lacks 7 bases and J lacks 5 bases; bases without a gene match: 20. The TCR comes from a woman aged 30 to 39 in good health. The sample taken for sequencing was naive CD4+ T cells sorted from blood. This specimen's cell subset or site label, per the study, means: CD45RA+ positively selected. The chain uses TRBV27 and TRBJ2-1, with 7 junctional bases fitting TRBD1. The DNA sequence is given as TGTGCCAGCACCCCCGGCATAAGACGGGACAGAAATCACAATGAGCAGTTCTTC. This codes for CASTPGIRRDRNHNEQFF.